A selection of T cell receptor beta chains follows, all from one sample in a study of early stage breast cancer tumors. Profiled with immunoSEQ multiplex PCR; TCRdb holds only in-frame clones, not every one. The sample includes under 12,000 clones, approximately 78% of them seen just once. Sequencing input: breast tumor tissue. These receptors came from a person in their 40s with breast cancer. Both conserved end residues are part of each CDR3. D genes are given only for firm matches. For some rows the clone size is stated as once, few or many, or as a class when expanded; others skip it.

V gene: TRBV23-1
J gene: TRBJ2-1
D gene: -
clone size: -
CDR3 DNA: TGCGCCAGCAGTGGGGAAGGACAGTACAATGAGCAGTTCTTC
CDR3 protein: CASSGEGQYNEQFF

V gene: TRBV6-5
J gene: TRBJ2-1
D gene: TRBD2
clone size: -
CDR3 DNA: TGTGCCAGCAGCCGCGGGACTAGCGGGGGCAATGAGCAGTTCTTC
CDR3 protein: CASSRGTSGGNEQFF

V gene: TRBV6-5
J gene: TRBJ2-1
D gene: TRBD2
clone size: -
CDR3 DNA: TGTGCCAGCAGTTACTCGACGACTAGCGGGAATGAGCAGTTCTTC
CDR3 protein: CASSYSTTSGNEQFF

V gene: TRBV4-1
J gene: TRBJ2-1
D gene: -
clone size: -
CDR3 DNA: TGCGCCAGCAGCCAAGCCCCATCACGAGATTGGGAGCAGTTCTTC
CDR3 protein: CASSQAPSRDWEQFF

V gene: TRBV19
J gene: TRBJ2-7
D gene: TRBD1
clone size: -
CDR3 DNA: TGTGCCAGTAGTATATCCAGGACAGGGGGACTTTACGAGCAGTACTTC
CDR3 protein: CASSISRTGGLYEQYF

V gene: TRBV30
J gene: TRBJ2-7
D gene: -
clone size: -
CDR3 DNA: TGTGCCTCGTCTCGGGACCTTTCCTTCTACGAGCAGTACTTC
CDR3 protein: CASSRDLSFYEQYF

V gene: TRBV20-1
J gene: TRBJ1-2
D gene: -
clone size: -
CDR3 DNA: TGCAGTGCTACACGGGACTATGGCTACACCTTC
CDR3 protein: CSATRDYGYTF

V gene: TRBV27
J gene: TRBJ2-2
D gene: TRBD2
clone size: -
CDR3 DNA: TGTGCCAGCAGTAGAAGGACTAGCGGGATAAGAGGCACCGGGGAGCTGTTTTTT
CDR3 protein: CASSRRTSGIRGTGELFF

V gene: TRBV2
J gene: TRBJ2-1
D gene: -
clone size: -
CDR3 DNA: TGTGCCAGCAGCAGTTACAATGAGCAGTTCTTC
CDR3 protein: CASSSYNEQFF

V gene: TRBV5-4
J gene: TRBJ2-7
D gene: TRBD2
clone size: -
CDR3 DNA: TGTGCCAGCAGCTCCAAAACTAGCGGATCCTACGAGCAGTACTTC
CDR3 protein: CASSSKTSGSYEQYF

V gene: TRBV11-2
J gene: TRBJ2-2
D gene: -
clone size: -
CDR3 DNA: TGTGCCAGCAGCTTAGTGGGGTGGGGGACCGGGGAGCTGTTTTTT
CDR3 protein: CASSLVGWGTGELFF

V gene: TRBV2
J gene: TRBJ2-7
D gene: -
clone size: -
CDR3 DNA: TGTGCCAGCAGTGAGATCTACGAGCAGTACTTC
CDR3 protein: CASSEIYEQYF

V gene: TRBV11-3
J gene: TRBJ1-2
D gene: -
clone size: few
CDR3 DNA: TGTGCCAGCAGCTTAGAGGGGCACCAACCCACCTTC
CDR3 protein: CASSLEGHQPTF

V gene: TRBV7-6
J gene: TRBJ1-5
D gene: TRBD1
clone size: -
CDR3 DNA: TGTGCCAGCAGCTTAAATATAGGACAGGGACTCAATCAGCCCCAGCATTTT
CDR3 protein: CASSLNIGQGLNQPQHF

V gene: TRBV10-3
J gene: TRBJ2-3
D gene: -
clone size: -
CDR3 DNA: TGTGCCATCACGGAGGGTGGCGACACAGATACGCAGTATTTT
CDR3 protein: CAITEGGDTDTQYF

V gene: TRBV7-9
J gene: TRBJ2-1
D gene: -
clone size: -
CDR3 DNA: TGTGCCAGCAGCTTTGGTTTGTCGGAGTATGAGCAGTTCTTC
CDR3 protein: CASSFGLSEYEQFF

V gene: TRBV6-6
J gene: TRBJ2-1
D gene: -
clone size: -
CDR3 DNA: TGTGCCAGCAGTTACCCCCAAGGCCGTCACTTCTTC
CDR3 protein: CASSYPQGRHFF

V gene: TRBV19
J gene: TRBJ1-5
D gene: -
clone size: -
CDR3 DNA: TGTGCCAGTAGGGGAAAAAGCCCCAATCAGCCCCAGCATTTT
CDR3 protein: CASRGKSPNQPQHF

V gene: TRBV6-5
J gene: TRBJ1-3
D gene: -
clone size: -
CDR3 DNA: TGTGCCAGCAGTTACGGGGCATCGTATGGAAACACCATATATTTT
CDR3 protein: CASSYGASYGNTIYF

V gene: TRBV7-9
J gene: TRBJ1-2
D gene: -
clone size: -
CDR3 DNA: TGTGCCAGCAGCTTAGGTGGGGAGATGGCTAACTATGGCTACACCTTC
CDR3 protein: CASSLGGEMANYGYTF

V gene: TRBV6-1
J gene: TRBJ1-5
D gene: -
clone size: -
CDR3 DNA: TGTGCCAGCAGTGAATATTGGAAGGGGGATCAGCCCCAGCATTTT
CDR3 protein: CASSEYWKGDQPQHF

V gene: TRBV19
J gene: TRBJ1-4
D gene: -
clone size: -
CDR3 DNA: TGTGCCAGTAGTATTTCAGAAAAACTGTTTTTT
CDR3 protein: CASSISEKLFF

V gene: TRBV6-5
J gene: TRBJ2-7
D gene: TRBD2
clone size: -
CDR3 DNA: TGTGCCAGCAGACTAGCGGAGGGGCACGAGCAGTACTTC
CDR3 protein: CASRLAEGHEQYF

V gene: TRBV4-2
J gene: TRBJ2-5
D gene: TRBD1
clone size: -
CDR3 DNA: TGTGCCAGCAGCCCGGGGACAGGGGGCGGAGGGGCGCAAGAGACCCAGTACTTC
CDR3 protein: CASSPGTGGGGAQETQYF

V gene: TRBV19
J gene: TRBJ2-7
D gene: -
clone size: -
CDR3 DNA: TGTGCCAGTAGTATTAGACACGGCGGGGCACACACCTACGAGCAGTACTTC
CDR3 protein: CASSIRHGGAHTYEQYF

V gene: TRBV13
J gene: TRBJ1-3
D gene: -
clone size: -
CDR3 DNA: TGTGCCAGCAGCTTAGGCCGAGGGGTGGGCCCACTAAGTCTTTTT
CDR3 protein: CASSLGRGVGPLSLF

V gene: TRBV19
J gene: TRBJ2-5
D gene: -
clone size: -
CDR3 DNA: TGTGCCAGTAGTATGCCTAACGGACCAGAGACCCAGTACTTC
CDR3 protein: CASSMPNGPETQYF

V gene: TRBV15
J gene: TRBJ2-5
D gene: TRBD1
clone size: -
CDR3 DNA: TGTGCCACCAGCAGGAGGACAGGGGGCCAAGAGACCCAGTACTTC
CDR3 protein: CATSRRTGGQETQYF

V gene: TRBV30
J gene: TRBJ1-5
D gene: TRBD1
clone size: once
CDR3 DNA: TGTGCCTGGGGGGGACAGGGACGGGGGCCCCAGCATTTT
CDR3 protein: CAWGGQGRGPQHF

V gene: TRBV6-5
J gene: TRBJ1-3
D gene: -
clone size: -
CDR3 DNA: TGTGCCAGCAGACCCTTTAAGTCTGGAAACACCATATATTTT
CDR3 protein: CASRPFKSGNTIYF

V gene: TRBV29-1
J gene: TRBJ2-1
D gene: -
clone size: few
CDR3 DNA: TGCAGCGTTGCCGGGACTTCACGGGACAATGAGCAGTTCTTC
CDR3 protein: CSVAGTSRDNEQFF

V gene: TRBV2
J gene: TRBJ2-1
D gene: -
clone size: large
CDR3 DNA: TGTGCCAGCAGTCGGGCCACCATGCAGAACAATGAGCAGTTCTTC
CDR3 protein: CASSRATMQNNEQFF

V gene: TRBV19
J gene: TRBJ2-3
D gene: TRBD1
clone size: -
CDR3 DNA: TGTGCCAGTAGTATACTAGGACAGGGTGGGGATACGCAGTATTTT
CDR3 protein: CASSILGQGGDTQYF

V gene: TRBV6-6
J gene: TRBJ2-3
D gene: -
clone size: -
CDR3 DNA: TGTGCCAGCAGTACCGGCGAAGCAGATACGCAGTATTTT
CDR3 protein: CASSTGEADTQYF

V gene: TRBV7-9
J gene: TRBJ1-2
D gene: -
clone size: -
CDR3 DNA: TGTGCCAGCAGCTTGGGTGTGGGAGACGGTGGAGGTGGCTACACCTTC
CDR3 protein: CASSLGVGDGGGGYTF

V gene: TRBV30
J gene: TRBJ2-3
D gene: TRBD2
clone size: -
CDR3 DNA: TGTGCCTGGAGTGTAGCGGGAGTGTTAGGAGATACGCAGTATTTT
CDR3 protein: CAWSVAGVLGDTQYF